Below are 20 T cell receptor beta chains sequenced from a single sample in a study of shared clonotypes between healthy human individuals. Sequenced by immunoSEQ multiplex PCR; TCRdb stores in-frame clones only, minus some. The top ten clones hold about 2% of a sample with 730,000 or so clones, roughly 78% of them seen once. The material sequenced was memory CD4+ T cells sorted from blood. Subset given: CD45RA-negative fraction. The source of these receptors is a woman in her twenties or thirties in good health.

The rearrangement links TRBV5-6 to TRBJ2-4; a weak D match, TRBD1 (5 bases). The CDR3 totals 16 residues. The V gene lost 2 bases and the J gene lost 5 bases, with 17 bases spanning the gap. Germline lookup yields CDR1 SGHDT and CDR2 YYEEEE. CDR3 loop: CASSLVGSGAQNIQYF. The CDR3 DNA reads TGTGCCAGCAGCTTAGTGGGTAGTGGGGCCCAAAACATTCAGTACTTC.

The chain recombines TRBV25-1 with TRBJ1-2; D remains unclear. Germline CDR1 is MGHDK and CDR2 is SYGVNS. The V end lost 3 bases, the J end lost 4 bases, and 15 bases lay between the germline ends. The CDR3 spans 15 residues. In DNA, the CDR3 is TGTGCCAGCAGTGACCCAGGAGGTTCTTCCTATGGCTACACCTTC. This encodes CASSDPGGSSYGYTF.

The rearrangement uses TRBV28 and TRBJ1-2, with D perhaps matching TRBD1 (6 bases). Trimming pared 2 bases from V and 10 bases from J, leaving 11 bases between. Germline CDR1 and CDR2: MDHEN and SYDVKM. There are 12 residues in the CDR3. CDR3 nucleotide sequence: TGTGCCAGCAGTTTAAGGGACACAGACTACACCTTC. The encoded protein is CASSLRDTDYTF.

The rearrangement joins TRBV5-1 to TRBJ2-3; 7 nucleotides agree with TRBD1. CDR1 is SGHRS, CDR2 YFSETQ, per germline. J lost 1 base, V lost 4 bases, and 6 bases had no gene match. The CDR3 has 15 residues. CDR3 sequence (DNA): TGCGCCAGCAGCGTGACAGGGCAGGGCACAGATACGCAGTATTTT. Amino acid sequence: CASSVTGQGTDTQYF.

The rearrangement links TRBV19 to TRBJ2-1; 11 nucleotides line up with TRBD1. V trimming: 6 bases; J trimming: 9 bases; junction bases outside the gene matches: 10. CDR3 length equals 15 residues. The germline V gene encodes CDR1 LNHDA and CDR2 SQIVND (reference sequence). Written as DNA, the CDR3 is TGTGCCAGTAGGCCCGGGACAGGGGGTTCCGGTGAGCAGTTCTTC. It codes for CASRPGTGGSGEQFF.

As for this clone: Other DNA sequences within the sample encode an identical CDR3. The V gene is TRBV10-3, the J gene TRBJ2-7, with D hard to call. Trimming removed 8 bases at V and 2 bases at J, with 7 bases between. The CDR3 is made up of 11 amino acids. Germline CDR1 reads ENHRY; CDR2 reads SYGVKD. The CDR3 bases are TGTGCCATCGGCGGCACCTACGAGCAGTACTTC. It specifies CAIGGTYEQYF.

The chain recombines TRBV5-6 with TRBJ1-1; D is possibly TRBD1 (6 bases). Germline CDR1 is SGHDT and CDR2 is YYEEEE. This CDR3 contains 15 residues. The V end was cut by 4 bases, the J end by 1 base, with 14 bases between. CDR3 amino acids: CASSPYMTGNTEAFF. As DNA, the CDR3 is TGTGCCAGCAGCCCATACATGACAGGGAACACTGAAGCTTTCTTT.

The J gene is TRBJ2-5, the V gene TRBV14, with TRBD1 matching 8 bases. The V gene's germline CDR1 is SGHDN and CDR2 FVKESK. This CDR3 has 16 residues. Trimming cost V 1 base and J 2 bases; bases outside gene matches: 6. The CDR3 sequence: CASSQARHRGQETQYF. As DNA, the CDR3 is TGTGCCAGCAGCCAAGCGAGGCACAGGGGGCAAGAGACCCAGTACTTC.

V gene TRBV10-3 combines with J gene TRBJ1-4; D not resolved. V shed 2 bases and J shed 8 bases, with 9 bases lying between them. Germline V gene sequence: CDR1 ENHRY, CDR2 SYGVKD. The CDR3 loop spans 13 amino acids. CDR3 DNA: TGTGCCATCAGTGAGCAGGCGGAGGAAAAACTGTTTTTT. Translated: CAISEQAEEKLFF.

CDR3 in amino acids: CATSPGLAGNIYEQYF. CDR3 coding DNA: TGTGCCACCAGCCCAGGACTAGCGGGGAACATATACGAGCAGTACTTC. The chain combines TRBV15 with TRBJ2-7; 12 bases map to TRBD2. Germline V gene sequence: CDR1 LNHNV, CDR2 YYDKDF (reference sequence). The CDR3 runs to 16 residues. Losses at the gene ends were 5 bases for V and 4 bases for J; bases not matched to a gene: 9. Complete variable domain (other parts from reference TRBV15 and TRBJ2-7): DAMVIQNPRYQVTQFGKPVTLSCSQTLNHNVMYWYQQKSSQAPKLLFHYYDKDFNNEADTPDNFQSRRPNTSFCFLDIRSPGLGDTAMYLCATSPGLAGNIYEQYFGPGTRLTVT.

The J gene is TRBJ2-1, the V gene TRBV23-1, with 12 bases identical to TRBD2. TRBV23-1 counts as an open reading frame of uncertain function. The length of the CDR3 is 18 residues. With V trimmed by 3 bases and J by 5 bases, 11 bases remained unmatched. CDR3 coding DNA: TGCGCCAGCAGTCATCCCCGACGACTAGCGGGAGACCACAATGAGCAGTTCTTC. This sequence encodes CASSHPRRLAGDHNEQFF.

This clone has a single count. This sequence joins TRBV11-2 and TRBJ2-7, with 10 bases matching TRBD2. Germline CDR1 is SGHAT and CDR2 is FQNNGV. The CDR3 is made up of 15 amino acids. V lost 4 bases and J lost 2; bases outside the gene matches: 5. In DNA form, the CDR3 reads TGTGCCAGCAGCTCACTAGCGGGAAGAGCCTACGAGCAGTACTTC. It translates to CASSSLAGRAYEQYF.

Worth noting for this clone: A single base is all that separates this from a far larger clone, so a read error is likely. The chain couples TRBV7-2 to TRBJ1-1; D is unresolved. This CDR3 contains 13 residues. CDR1 and CDR2 (germline): SGHTA, FQGNSA. The ends were cut back, 5 bases at V and 0 bases at J, with 7 bases in the middle. The chain's CDR3 is CASSPYMNTEAFF. As DNA, the CDR3 is TGTGCCAGCAGCCCCTACATGAACACTGAAGCTTTCTTT.

The chain uses TRBV10-3 and TRBJ1-1; D is unclear. V was clipped by 0 bases and J by 1 base, with 9 bases between them. The CDR3 has 15 amino acids. Germline CDR1 reads ENHRY; CDR2 reads SYGVKD. The chain's CDR3 is CAISESKAKNTEAFF. As DNA, the CDR3 is TGTGCCATCAGTGAGTCGAAAGCGAAGAACACTGAAGCTTTCTTT.

The chain joins TRBV28 to TRBJ1-2; D possibly corresponds to TRBD1 (6 bases). Germline lookup yields CDR1 MDHEN and CDR2 SYDVKM. Trimming took off 5 bases at V and 0 bases at J, with 13 bases between the two ends. The CDR3 is 15 residues long. CDR3 bases: TGTGCCAGCAGTATGACAGGACCAGCTAACTATGGCTACACCTTC. The encoded protein is CASSMTGPANYGYTF.

The chain links TRBV7-3 to TRBJ2-7; the D gene is possibly TRBD1 (6 bases). V gave up 5 bases and J gave up 6 bases, with 23 bases separating them. CDR1 and CDR2 from the germline V gene are SGHTA and FQGTGA. The CDR3 runs to 16 residues. The CDR3 loop reads CASSPDSPVVRSEQYF. CDR3 nucleotides: TGTGCCAGCAGCCCGGACAGTCCCGTGGTCCGATCCGAGCAGTACTTC.

The gene calls are TRBV19 and TRBJ2-3; D is undetermined. Trimming stripped 6 bases from V and 0 bases from J, with 7 bases between. The germline V gene has CDR1 LNHDA and CDR2 SQIVND (reference sequence). The CDR3 covers 13 residues. CDR3 nucleotide sequence: TGTGCCAGTAGAAAAAAAAGCACAGATACGCAGTATTTT. Protein: CASRKKSTDTQYF.

The chain employs TRBV27 and TRBJ2-7; the match to TRBD1 covers 7 bases. V was pared by 2 bases and J by 0 bases, with 7 bases of the junction left unmatched. CDR3 size: 16 residues. Germline lookup yields CDR1 MNHEY and CDR2 SMNVEV (reference sequence). The CDR3 region is CASSLRVRDSSYEQYF. The CDR3 bases are TGTGCCAGCAGTTTAAGGGTAAGGGACAGCTCCTACGAGCAGTACTTC.

The chain links TRBV11-3 to TRBJ2-7, with 8 bases that match TRBD2. V lost 5 bases to trimming and J lost 3 bases; unmatched junction nucleotides: 12. The CDR3 has 16 amino acids. Germline V gene data show CDR1 as SGHNT and CDR2 as YENEEA. The DNA for the CDR3 is TGTGCCAGCAGCCTTGAAGCGGGAGCGGGTATCTACGAGCAGTACTTC. Its translation: CASSLEAGAGIYEQYF. The full variable domain, completed using reference TRBV11-3 and TRBJ2-7, is EAGVVQSPRYKIIEKKQPVAFWCNPISGHNTLYWYLQNLGQGPELLIRYENEEAVDDSQLPKDRFSAERLKGVDSTLKIQPAELGDSAVYLCASSLEAGAGIYEQYFGPGTRLTVT.

The chain combines TRBV12-1 with TRBJ1-4; the table's D call of TRBD1 was not tested on the DNA. TRBV12-1 is designated a pseudogene. The CDR3 runs 15 residues. The CDR3 coding sequence is TGTGCCAGCAGCCCCCGGACAGGAATTAATGAAAAACTGTTTTTT. The encoded protein is CASSPRTGINEKLFF.